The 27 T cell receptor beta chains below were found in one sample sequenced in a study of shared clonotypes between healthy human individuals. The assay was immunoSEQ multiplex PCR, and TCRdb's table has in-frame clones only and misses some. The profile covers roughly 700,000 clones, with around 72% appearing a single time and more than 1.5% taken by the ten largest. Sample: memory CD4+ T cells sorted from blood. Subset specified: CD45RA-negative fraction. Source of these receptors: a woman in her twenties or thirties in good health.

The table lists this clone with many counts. The CDR3 DNA reads TGTGCCAGCAGTCTAACTAGGGACGCGAAGACCCAGTACTTC. This gives the protein CASSLTRDAKTQYF. V is TRBV27 and J is TRBJ2-5; D could derive from TRBD1 or TRBD2 (5 bases each). Germline CDR1 reads MNHEY; CDR2 reads SMNVEV (reference sequence). V was clipped by 5 bases and J by 6 bases, with 16 bases between them. CDR3 length: 14 residues.

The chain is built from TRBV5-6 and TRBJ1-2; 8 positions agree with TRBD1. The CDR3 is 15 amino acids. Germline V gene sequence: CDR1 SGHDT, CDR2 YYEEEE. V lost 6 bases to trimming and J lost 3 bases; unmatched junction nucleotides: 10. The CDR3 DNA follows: TGTGCCAGCACCCTTACACAGGGGGGCTACTATGGCTACACCTTC. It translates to CASTLTQGGYYGYTF.

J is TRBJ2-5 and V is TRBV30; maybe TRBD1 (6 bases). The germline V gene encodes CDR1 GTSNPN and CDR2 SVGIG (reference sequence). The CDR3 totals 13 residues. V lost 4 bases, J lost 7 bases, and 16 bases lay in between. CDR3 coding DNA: TGTGCCTGGAATTGGAACAGGGCGCGGACCCAGTACTTC. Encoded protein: CAWNWNRARTQYF.

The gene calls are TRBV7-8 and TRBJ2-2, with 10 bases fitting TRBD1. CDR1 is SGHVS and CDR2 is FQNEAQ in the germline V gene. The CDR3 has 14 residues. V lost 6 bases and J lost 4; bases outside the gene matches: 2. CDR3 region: CASSGQGGTGELFF. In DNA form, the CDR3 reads TGTGCCAGCAGTGGACAGGGGGGCACCGGGGAGCTGTTTTTT.

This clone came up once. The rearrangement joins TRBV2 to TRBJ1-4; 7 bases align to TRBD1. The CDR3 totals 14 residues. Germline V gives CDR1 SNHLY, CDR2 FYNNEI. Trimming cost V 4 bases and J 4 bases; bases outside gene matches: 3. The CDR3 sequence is CASSVQGNNEKLFF. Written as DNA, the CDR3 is TGTGCCAGCAGTGTACAGGGGAATAATGAAAAACTGTTTTTT.

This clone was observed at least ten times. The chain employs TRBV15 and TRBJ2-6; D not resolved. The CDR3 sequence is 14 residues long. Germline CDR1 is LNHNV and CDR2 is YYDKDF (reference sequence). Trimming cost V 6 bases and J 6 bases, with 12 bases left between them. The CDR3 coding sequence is TGTGCCACCAGTTCGGATTTTGAGGCCAACGTCCTGACTTTC. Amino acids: CATSSDFEANVLTF.

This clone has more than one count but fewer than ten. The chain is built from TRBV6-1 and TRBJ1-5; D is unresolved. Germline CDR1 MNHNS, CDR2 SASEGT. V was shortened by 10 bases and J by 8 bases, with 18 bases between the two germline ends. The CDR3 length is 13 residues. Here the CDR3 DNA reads TGTGCCACCTCGTCCGGGCGCGGGGAGCCCCAGCATTTT. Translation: CATSSGRGEPQHF.

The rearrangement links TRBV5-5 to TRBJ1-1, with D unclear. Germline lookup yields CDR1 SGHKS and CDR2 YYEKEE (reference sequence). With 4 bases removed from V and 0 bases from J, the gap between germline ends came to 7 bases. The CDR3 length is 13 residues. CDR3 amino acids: CASSVGMNTEAFF. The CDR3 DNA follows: TGTGCCAGCAGCGTAGGAATGAACACTGAAGCTTTCTTT. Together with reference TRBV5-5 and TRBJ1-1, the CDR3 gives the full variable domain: DAGVTQSPTHLIKTRGQQVTLRCSPISGHKSVSWYQQVLGQGPQFIFQYYEKEERGRGNFPDRFSARQFPNYSSELNVNALLLGDSALYLCASSVGMNTEAFFGQGTRLTVV.

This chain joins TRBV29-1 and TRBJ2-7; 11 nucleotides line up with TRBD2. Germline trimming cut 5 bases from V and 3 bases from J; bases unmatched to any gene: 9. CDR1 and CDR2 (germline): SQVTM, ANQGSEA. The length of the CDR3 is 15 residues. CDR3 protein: CSVYHGTSGNYEQYF. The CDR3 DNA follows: TGCAGCGTTTACCATGGGACTAGCGGAAACTACGAGCAGTACTTC.

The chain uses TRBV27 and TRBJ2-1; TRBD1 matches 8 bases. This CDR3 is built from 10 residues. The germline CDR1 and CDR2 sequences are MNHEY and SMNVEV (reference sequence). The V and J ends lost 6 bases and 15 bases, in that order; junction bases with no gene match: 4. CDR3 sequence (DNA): TGTGCCAGCAGAGGACAGGGACGGTTCTTC. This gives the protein CASRGQGRFF.

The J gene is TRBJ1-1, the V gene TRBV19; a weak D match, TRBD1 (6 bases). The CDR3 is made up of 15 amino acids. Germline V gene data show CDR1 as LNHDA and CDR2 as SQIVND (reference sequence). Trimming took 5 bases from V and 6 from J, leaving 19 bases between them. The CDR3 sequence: CASSSQGWGLSEAFF. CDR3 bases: TGTGCCAGTAGTTCACAGGGTTGGGGTTTATCTGAAGCTTTCTTT.

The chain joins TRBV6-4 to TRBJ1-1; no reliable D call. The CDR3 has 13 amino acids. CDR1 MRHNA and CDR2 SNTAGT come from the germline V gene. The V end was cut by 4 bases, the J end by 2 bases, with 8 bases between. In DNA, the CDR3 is TGTGCCAGCAGTGTCGAAAGCAACACTGAAGCTTTCTTT. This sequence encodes CASSVESNTEAFF.

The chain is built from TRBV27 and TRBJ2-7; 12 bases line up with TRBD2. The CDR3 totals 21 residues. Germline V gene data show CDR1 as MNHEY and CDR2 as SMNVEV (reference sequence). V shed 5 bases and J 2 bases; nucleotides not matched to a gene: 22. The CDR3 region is CASSPRTTTSGRPGSPYEQYF. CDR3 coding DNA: TGTGCCAGCAGTCCCCGCACCACAACTAGCGGGAGGCCAGGGAGCCCCTACGAGCAGTACTTC.

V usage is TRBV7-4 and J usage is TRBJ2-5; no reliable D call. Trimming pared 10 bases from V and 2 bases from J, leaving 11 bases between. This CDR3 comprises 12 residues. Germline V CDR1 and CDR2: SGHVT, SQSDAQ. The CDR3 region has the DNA TGTGCCATCCTTTTTGATCAAGAGACCCAGTACTTC. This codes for CAILFDQETQYF.

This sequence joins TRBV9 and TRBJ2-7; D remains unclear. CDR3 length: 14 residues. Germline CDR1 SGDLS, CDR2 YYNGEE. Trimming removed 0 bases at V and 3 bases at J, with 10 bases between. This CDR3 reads CASSVGPPIYEQYF. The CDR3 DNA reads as TGTGCCAGCAGCGTAGGTCCCCCAATCTACGAGCAGTACTTC.

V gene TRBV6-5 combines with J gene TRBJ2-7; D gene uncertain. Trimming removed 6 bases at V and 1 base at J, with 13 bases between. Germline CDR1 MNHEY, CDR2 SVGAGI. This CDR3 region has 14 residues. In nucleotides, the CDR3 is TGTGCCAGCAGCGCCGACCCCCAATCCTACGAGCAGTACTTC. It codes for CASSADPQSYEQYF.

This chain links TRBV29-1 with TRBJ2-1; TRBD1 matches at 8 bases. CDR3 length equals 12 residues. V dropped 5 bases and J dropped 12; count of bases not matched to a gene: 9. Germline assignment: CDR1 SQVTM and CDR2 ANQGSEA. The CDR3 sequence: CSVLGQGNRQFF. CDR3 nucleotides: TGCAGCGTTCTAGGACAGGGAAACCGGCAGTTCTTC.

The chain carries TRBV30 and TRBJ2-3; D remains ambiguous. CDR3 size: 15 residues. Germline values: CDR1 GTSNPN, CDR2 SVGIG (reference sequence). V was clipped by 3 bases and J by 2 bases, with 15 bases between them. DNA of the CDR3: TGTGCCTGGAGCGCATGGGCGCCGTTCACAGATACGCAGTATTTT. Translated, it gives CAWSAWAPFTDTQYF.

The CDR3: CASSFGPGYFYGYTF. In DNA, the CDR3 is TGTGCCAGCAGCTTTGGACCAGGGTATTTTTATGGCTACACCTTC. The V call is TRBV7-2, the J call TRBJ1-2, with D possibly being TRBD1 (5 bases). Trimming cost V 3 bases and J 5 bases, with 16 bases left between them. The CDR3 is made up of 15 amino acids. CDR1 and CDR2 from the germline V gene are SGHTA and FQGNSA. The variable domain in full, completed from reference TRBV7-2 and TRBJ1-2, reads GAGVSQSPSNKVTEKGKDVELRCDPISGHTALYWYRQSLGQGLEFLIYFQGNSAPDKSGLPSDRFSAERTGGSVSTLTIQRTQQEDSAVYLCASSFGPGYFYGYTFGSGTRLTVV.

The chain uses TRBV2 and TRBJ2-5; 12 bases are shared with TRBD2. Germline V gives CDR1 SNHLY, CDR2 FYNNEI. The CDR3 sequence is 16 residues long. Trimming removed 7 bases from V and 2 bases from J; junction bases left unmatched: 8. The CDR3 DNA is TGTGCCAGCAATACTGGGACTAGCGGGTCACAAGAGACCCAGTACTTC. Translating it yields CASNTGTSGSQETQYF.

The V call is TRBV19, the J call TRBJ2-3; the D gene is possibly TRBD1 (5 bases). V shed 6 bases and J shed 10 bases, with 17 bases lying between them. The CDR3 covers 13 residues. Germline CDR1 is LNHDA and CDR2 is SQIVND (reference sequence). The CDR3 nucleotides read TGTGCCAGTAGGACATCAGGGTCTGGGCCGCAGTATTTT. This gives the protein CASRTSGSGPQYF.

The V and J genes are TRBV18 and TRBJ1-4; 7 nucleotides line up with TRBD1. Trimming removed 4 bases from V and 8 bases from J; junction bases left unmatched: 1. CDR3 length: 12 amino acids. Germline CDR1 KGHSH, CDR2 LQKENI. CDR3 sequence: CASSRDSEKLFF. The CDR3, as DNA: TGTGCCAGCTCACGGGACAGCGAAAAACTGTTTTTT.

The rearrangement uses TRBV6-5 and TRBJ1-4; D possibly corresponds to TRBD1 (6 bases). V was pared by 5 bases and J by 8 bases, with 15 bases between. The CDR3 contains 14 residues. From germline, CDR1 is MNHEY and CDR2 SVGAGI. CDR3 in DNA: TGTGCCAGCAGTAAAGGGGGTAGTTGGGAAAAACTGTTTTTT. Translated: CASSKGGSWEKLFF.

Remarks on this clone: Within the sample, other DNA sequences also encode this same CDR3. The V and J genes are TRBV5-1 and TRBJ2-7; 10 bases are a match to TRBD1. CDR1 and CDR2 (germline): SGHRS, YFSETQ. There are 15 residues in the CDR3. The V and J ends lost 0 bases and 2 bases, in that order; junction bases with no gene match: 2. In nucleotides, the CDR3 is TGCGCCAGCAGCTTGGTTGGGACAGGGGCCTACGAGCAGTACTTC. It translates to CASSLVGTGAYEQYF.

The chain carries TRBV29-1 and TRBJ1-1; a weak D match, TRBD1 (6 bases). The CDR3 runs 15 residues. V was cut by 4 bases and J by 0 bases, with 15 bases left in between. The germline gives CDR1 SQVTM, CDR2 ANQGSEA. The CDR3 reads CSVAPVDRMNTEAFF. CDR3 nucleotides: TGCAGCGTTGCCCCCGTGGACAGAATGAACACTGAAGCTTTCTTT.

CDR3 DNA sequence: TGCGCCAGCAGCCACGGACTAGCGGTCACCGGGGAGCTGTTTTTT. Amino acids: CASSHGLAVTGELFF. The chain recombines TRBV4-1 with TRBJ2-2; 10 positions match TRBD2. Germline CDR1 is MGHRA and CDR2 is YSYEKL. The CDR3 is made up of 15 amino acids. V lost 3 bases to trimming and J lost 4 bases; unmatched junction nucleotides: 2.

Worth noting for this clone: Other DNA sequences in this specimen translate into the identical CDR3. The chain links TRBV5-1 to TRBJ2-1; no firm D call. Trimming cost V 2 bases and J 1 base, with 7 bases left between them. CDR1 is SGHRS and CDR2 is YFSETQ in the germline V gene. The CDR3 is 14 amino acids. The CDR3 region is CASSFGNSYNEQFF. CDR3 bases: TGCGCCAGCAGCTTCGGTAATTCCTACAATGAGCAGTTCTTC.